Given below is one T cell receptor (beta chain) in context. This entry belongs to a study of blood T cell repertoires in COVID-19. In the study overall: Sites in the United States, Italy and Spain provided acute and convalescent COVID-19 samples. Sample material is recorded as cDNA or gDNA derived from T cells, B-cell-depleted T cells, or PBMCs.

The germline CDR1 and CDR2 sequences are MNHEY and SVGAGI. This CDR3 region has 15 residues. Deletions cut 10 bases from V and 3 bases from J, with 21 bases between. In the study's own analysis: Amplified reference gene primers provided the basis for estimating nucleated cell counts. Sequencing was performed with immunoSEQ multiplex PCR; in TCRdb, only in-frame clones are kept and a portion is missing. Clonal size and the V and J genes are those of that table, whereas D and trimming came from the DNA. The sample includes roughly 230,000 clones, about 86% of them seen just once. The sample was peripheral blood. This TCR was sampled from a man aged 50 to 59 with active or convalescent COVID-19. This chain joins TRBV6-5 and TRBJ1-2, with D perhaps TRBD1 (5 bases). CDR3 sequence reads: CATLGRGGDDYGYTF. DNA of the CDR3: TGTGCCACACTAGGAAGGGGCGGGGATGACTATGGCTACACCTTC.